Shown below are 30 T cell receptor beta chains from a single sample sequenced in a study of cytomegalovirus exposure and HLA in healthy donors. The PCR used 60 Vbeta and 13 Jbeta primers. Using immunoSEQ multiplex PCR, the repertoire was profiled, and TCRdb retains in-frame clones only, with some absent. Its clone listing holds 100,000 to 150,000 clones. Sample: PBMCs. The receptors originated from a middle-aged man in good health and CMV-seronegative.

The V gene is TRBV10-3, the J gene TRBJ1-1; 8 bases map to TRBD1. Germline loops: CDR1 ENHRY, CDR2 SYGVKD. There are 14 residues in the CDR3. V dropped 3 bases and J dropped 1; count of bases not matched to a gene: 1. The CDR3 nucleotides are TGTGCCATCAGTGATCAGGGGGCGAACACTGAAGCTTTCTTT. Translating it yields CAISDQGANTEAFF.

This chain joins TRBV7-9 and TRBJ2-5; TRBD2 might be the D (6 bases). Trimming pared 2 bases from V and 7 bases from J, leaving 20 bases between. Germline V gene data show CDR1 as SEHNR and CDR2 as FQNEAQ (reference sequence). The CDR3 is made up of 16 amino acids. In DNA, the CDR3 is TGTGCCAGCAGCTTAAGGGGCGGGACCGCCCAGGGGACCCAGTACTTC. Protein: CASSLRGGTAQGTQYF.

The rearrangement links TRBV25-1 to TRBJ2-5; D not certain. The germline V gene encodes CDR1 MGHDK and CDR2 SYGVNS. Trimming pared 1 base from V and 5 bases from J, leaving 11 bases between. The CDR3 spans 14 residues. CDR3 sequence reads: CASSELASGETQYF. The CDR3 DNA reads TGTGCCAGCAGTGAATTGGCTAGTGGGGAGACCCAGTACTTC.

The CDR3 bases are TGCGCCAGCAGCGGAACTTTTGGCGGTAGGATCACGGATACGCAGTATTTT. Encoded protein: CASSGTFGGRITDTQYF. This sequence joins TRBV5-1 and TRBJ2-3; D remains ambiguous. Germline CDR1 SGHRS, CDR2 YFSETQ. V was shortened by 4 bases and J by 6 bases, with 24 bases between the two germline ends. The length of the CDR3 is 17 residues. Complete variable domain (other parts from reference TRBV5-1 and TRBJ2-3): KAGVTQTPRYLIKTRGQQVTLSCSPISGHRSVSWYQQTPGQGLQFLFEYFSETQRNKGNFPGRFSGRQFSNSRSEMNVSTLELGDSALYLCASSGTFGGRITDTQYFGPGTRLTVL.

The chain combines TRBV25-1 with TRBJ2-5; D is undetermined. With 1 base removed from V and 2 bases from J, the gap between germline ends came to 8 bases. The CDR3 covers 14 residues. Germline CDR1 reads MGHDK; CDR2 reads SYGVNS. The DNA for the CDR3 is TGTGCCAGCAGTGAATCGCGATTTCAAGAGACCCAGTACTTC. Translation: CASSESRFQETQYF.

V gene TRBV30 combines with J gene TRBJ1-5, with D maybe TRBD1 (5 bases). V was trimmed by 3 bases and J by 1 base, leaving 13 bases between them. CDR3 length: 15 amino acids. Germline CDR1 GTSNPN, CDR2 SVGIG (reference sequence). CDR3 nucleotide sequence: TGTGCCTGGAGGGCAGGGTTTGAGAGCAATCAGCCCCAGCATTTT. Protein product: CAWRAGFESNQPQHF.

This sequence joins TRBV4-1 and TRBJ2-5; TRBD2 agrees at 7 bases. Germline CDR1 MGHRA, CDR2 YSYEKL. CDR3 length equals 14 residues. V was clipped by 3 bases and J by 3 bases; unmatched bases: 4. CDR3: CASSHDLAEETQYF. For the CDR3, the DNA is TGCGCCAGCAGCCATGATCTAGCGGAAGAGACCCAGTACTTC.

The J gene is TRBJ2-3, the V gene TRBV11-2; D uncertain. V lost 0 bases to trimming and J lost 5 bases, with 3 bases between them. This CDR3 contains 12 residues. The germline V gene has CDR1 SGHAT and CDR2 FQNNGV. The CDR3 here is CASSLDRDTQYF. Written as DNA, the CDR3 is TGTGCCAGCAGCTTAGATAGAGATACGCAGTATTTT. Drawing the rest from reference TRBV11-2 and TRBJ2-3, the complete variable domain is EAGVAQSPRYKIIEKRQSVAFWCNPISGHATLYWYQQILGQGPKLLIQFQNNGVVDDSQLPKDRFSAERLKGVDSTLKIQPAKLEDSAVYLCASSLDRDTQYFGPGTRLTVL.

V is TRBV7-2 and J is TRBJ2-1, with 12 positions matching TRBD2. Looked up from germline, CDR1 is SGHTA and CDR2 is FQGNSA. V gave up 4 bases and J gave up 0 bases; unmatched junction bases: 1. This CDR3 contains 16 residues. CDR3 DNA: TGTGCCAGCAGCTGGACTAGCGGGAACTCCTACAATGAGCAGTTCTTC. This encodes CASSWTSGNSYNEQFF.

The chain carries TRBV11-2 and TRBJ1-2, with D possibly matching TRBD1 (5 bases). Germline V gives CDR1 SGHAT, CDR2 FQNNGV. Between the trimmed V and J ends, which lost 5 bases and 8 bases, there was a span of 21 bases. This CDR3 has 15 residues. The CDR3 nucleotides read TGTGCCAGCAGCGCGGGACTTACCTCCTTCGGAGGCTACACCTTC. Protein sequence: CASSAGLTSFGGYTF.

The V and J genes are TRBV5-4 and TRBJ2-7; D possibly corresponds to TRBD2 (6 bases). The V gene lost 4 bases and the J gene lost 0 bases, with 20 bases spanning the gap. Germline CDR1 and CDR2: SGHNT and YYREEE (reference sequence). The CDR3 loop spans 17 amino acids. The CDR3 sequence is CASSPRPSARSSYEQYF. The CDR3, as DNA: TGTGCCAGCAGCCCGAGACCTAGCGCCAGGAGCTCCTACGAGCAGTACTTC.

This chain uses TRBV28 with TRBJ2-1, with TRBD1 matching over 7 bases. Germline CDR1 and CDR2: MDHEN and SYDVKM. This CDR3 has 14 residues. The V segment lost 5 bases and the J segment 2 bases; nucleotides outside the gene matches: 3. The CDR3 loop reads CASSKQGAYNEQFF. The CDR3 nucleotides are TGTGCCAGCAGTAAGCAGGGGGCCTACAATGAGCAGTTCTTC.

The chain uses TRBV2 and TRBJ2-1; weak D call: TRBD2 (6 bases). Germline lookup yields CDR1 SNHLY and CDR2 FYNNEI. V lost 5 bases and J 9 bases, leaving 11 bases between the germline ends. CDR3 length: 12 residues. DNA of the CDR3: TGTGCCAGCAGTCCAAGGGGAGGTGAGCAGTTCTTC. It specifies CASSPRGGEQFF.

V is TRBV6-6 and J is TRBJ1-5; D perhaps matches TRBD1 (6 bases). This CDR3 spans 16 amino acids. In germline, CDR1 is MNHNY, CDR2 SVGAGI (reference sequence). Trimming took 0 bases from V and 0 from J, leaving 9 bases between them. CDR3 sequence (DNA): TGTGCCAGCAGTTACTCCCGGACAGATAGCAATCAGCCCCAGCATTTT. This encodes CASSYSRTDSNQPQHF.

The CDR3: CASSGRTSATDTQYF. The CDR3 coding sequence is TGTGCCAGCAGTGGCCGGACTAGCGCCACAGATACGCAGTATTTT. V and J are TRBV28 and TRBJ2-3; 9 bases match TRBD2. V lost 5 bases, J lost 2 bases, and 5 bases stayed unmatched. The CDR3 contains 15 residues. Germline V gene sequence: CDR1 MDHEN, CDR2 SYDVKM.

The chain carries TRBV5-1 and TRBJ1-2; TRBD1 matches at 9 bases. The CDR3 runs to 15 residues. V was pared by 2 bases and J by 3 bases, with 5 bases of the junction left unmatched. Germline CDR1 and CDR2: SGHRS and YFSETQ. This chain's CDR3 is CASSLRTGVDYGYTF. CDR3 DNA: TGCGCCAGCAGCTTAAGGACAGGGGTAGACTATGGCTACACCTTC.

The CDR3 nucleotides read TGTGCCAGCAGCTTGAGGATAGCGAGCGTCCACAATGAGCAGTTCTTC. Protein sequence: CASSLRIASVHNEQFF. The chain links TRBV5-6 to TRBJ2-1; a weak D match, TRBD2 (5 bases). The CDR3 sequence is 16 residues long. Germline V lookup: CDR1 SGHDT, CDR2 YYEEEE. V dropped 1 base and J dropped 5 bases, with 16 bases sitting between them.

V usage is TRBV5-6 and J usage is TRBJ2-5; TRBD1 agrees at 9 bases. The DNA end is more similar to TRBJ2-7, so the J call may be wrong. Germline V CDR1 and CDR2: SGHDT, YYEEEE. The CDR3 loop spans 15 amino acids. CDR3 in DNA: TGTGCCAGCAGCTACCGGGACAGGGTCCCCTACGAGCAGTACTTC. Translating gives CASSYRDRVPYEQYF.

The rearrangement links TRBV5-6 to TRBJ2-3; D ambiguous. The CDR3 has 12 amino acids. The germline V and J ends were trimmed by 2 bases and 6 bases, with 7 bases remaining between them. Germline V gene lookup returns CDR1 SGHDT and CDR2 YYEEEE. In nucleotides, the CDR3 is TGTGCCAGCAGCTTAGTGAGGGATACGCAGTATTTT. Translated: CASSLVRDTQYF.

The rearrangement uses TRBV14 and TRBJ1-1; D ambiguous. CDR3 size: 14 residues. The V end lost 3 bases, the J end lost 6 bases, and 14 bases lay between the germline ends. CDR1 is SGHDN, CDR2 FVKESK, per germline. The CDR3 DNA reads TGTGCCAGCAGCCACGGGAGTTTTAACTCTGAAGCTTTCTTT. Protein sequence: CASSHGSFNSEAFF.

The CDR3 is CASMPTGIPEEAFF. The CDR3 bases are TGTGCCAGTATGCCGACCGGGATCCCCGAGGAAGCTTTCTTT. The chain is built from TRBV6-6 and TRBJ1-1; unclear D gene. The V end was cut by 9 bases, the J end by 8 bases, with 22 bases between. The CDR3 runs 14 residues. CDR1 MNHNY and CDR2 SVGAGI come from the germline V gene (reference sequence).

This chain uses TRBV10-3 with TRBJ2-5; D perhaps matches TRBD1 (6 bases). The germline CDR1 and CDR2 sequences are ENHRY and SYGVKD. The V end lost 3 bases, the J end lost 5 bases, and 10 bases lay between the germline ends. The CDR3 has 13 amino acids. The CDR3 coding sequence is TGTGCCATCAGTGACAGGGGTGAGGAGACCCAGTACTTC. As protein: CAISDRGEETQYF.

The rearrangement links TRBV5-1 to TRBJ2-2; D not resolved. The germline gives CDR1 SGHRS, CDR2 YFSETQ. The CDR3 sequence is 11 residues long. Trimming removed 4 bases at V and 4 bases at J, with 2 bases between. Here the CDR3 DNA reads TGCGCCAGCAGCCGCACCGGGGAGCTGTTTTTT. Translated, it gives CASSRTGELFF. The full variable domain, its missing parts supplied by reference TRBV5-1 and TRBJ2-2, is KAGVTQTPRYLIKTRGQQVTLSCSPISGHRSVSWYQQTPGQGLQFLFEYFSETQRNKGNFPGRFSGRQFSNSRSEMNVSTLELGDSALYLCASSRTGELFFGEGSRLTVL.

The V and J genes are TRBV2 and TRBJ2-7; 12 bases agree with TRBD2. CDR3 length: 16 amino acids. Per germline, CDR1 SNHLY and CDR2 FYNNEI. With 3 bases clipped from V and 1 base from J, the junction kept 4 bases outside the gene matches. DNA of the CDR3: TGTGCCAGCAGTGAGCGACTAGCGGGAGTATCCTACGAGCAGTACTTC. Protein: CASSERLAGVSYEQYF.

The chain combines TRBV7-2 with TRBJ2-3, with D unresolved. Germline CDR1 reads SGHTA; CDR2 reads FQGNSA. The CDR3 contains 13 residues. V lost 8 bases and J lost 0, with 9 bases in between. DNA for the CDR3: TGTGCCAGCCGCGCGCCGAGCACAGATACGCAGTATTTT. Translated: CASRAPSTDTQYF. The entire variable domain, with the rest obtained from reference TRBV7-2 and TRBJ2-3, is as follows: GAGVSQSPSNKVTEKGKDVELRCDPISGHTALYWYRQSLGQGLEFLIYFQGNSAPDKSGLPSDRFSAERTGGSVSTLTIQRTQQEDSAVYLCASRAPSTDTQYFGPGTRLTVL.

The chain combines TRBV2 with TRBJ1-4, with D tentatively TRBD1 (5 bases). Trimming took 1 base from V and 8 from J, leaving 23 bases between them. CDR1 and CDR2 from the germline V gene are SNHLY and FYNNEI. The CDR3 is 18 amino acids. The CDR3, as DNA: TGTGCCAGCAGTGAAGTAGTTGGGGACTCTGTGGTGAGGGAAAAACTGTTTTTT. Amino acids: CASSEVVGDSVVREKLFF. Variable domain in full (rest from reference TRBV2 and TRBJ1-4): EPEVTQTPSHQVTQMGQEVILRCVPISNHLYFYWYRQILGQKVEFLVSFYNNEISEKSEIFDDQFSVERPDGSNFTLKIRSTKLEDSAMYFCASSEVVGDSVVREKLFFGSGTQLSVL.

This chain links TRBV6-6 with TRBJ2-7, with a weak D call TRBD1 (5 bases). The germline gives CDR1 MNHNY, CDR2 SVGAGI (reference sequence). This CDR3 has 13 residues. Trimming shortened V by 6 bases and J by 3 bases, and 12 bases separated the two germline ends. The CDR3 protein is CASSYQQVYEQYF. Written as DNA, the CDR3 is TGTGCCAGCAGCTATCAACAGGTCTACGAGCAGTACTTC.

The chain recombines TRBV2 with TRBJ2-1, with D hard to call. The CDR3 is made up of 14 amino acids. Germline CDR1 SNHLY, CDR2 FYNNEI. V was pared by 7 bases and J by 4 bases, with 14 bases between. In DNA form, the CDR3 reads TGTGCCAGCACCCGAGAACGGTTTTACAATGAGCAGTTCTTC. This gives the protein CASTRERFYNEQFF.

J is TRBJ2-7 and V is TRBV9; 7 positions agree with TRBD1. From germline, CDR1 is SGDLS and CDR2 YYNGEE. The CDR3 extends over 13 amino acids. The V and J ends lost 4 bases and 4 bases, in that order; junction bases with no gene match: 5. Here the CDR3 reads CASSPTGLYEQYF. The CDR3 nucleotides read TGTGCCAGCAGCCCGACAGGGTTGTACGAGCAGTACTTC.

The chain is built from TRBV28 and TRBJ1-1; D gene ambiguous. The germline V gene has CDR1 MDHEN and CDR2 SYDVKM. This CDR3 comprises 15 residues. Trimming removed 8 bases from V and 2 bases from J, with 18 bases in between. The CDR3, as DNA: TGTGCCAGCTACGATATCCCGAACAGTAACACTGAAGCTTTCTTT. The encoded protein is CASYDIPNSNTEAFF.